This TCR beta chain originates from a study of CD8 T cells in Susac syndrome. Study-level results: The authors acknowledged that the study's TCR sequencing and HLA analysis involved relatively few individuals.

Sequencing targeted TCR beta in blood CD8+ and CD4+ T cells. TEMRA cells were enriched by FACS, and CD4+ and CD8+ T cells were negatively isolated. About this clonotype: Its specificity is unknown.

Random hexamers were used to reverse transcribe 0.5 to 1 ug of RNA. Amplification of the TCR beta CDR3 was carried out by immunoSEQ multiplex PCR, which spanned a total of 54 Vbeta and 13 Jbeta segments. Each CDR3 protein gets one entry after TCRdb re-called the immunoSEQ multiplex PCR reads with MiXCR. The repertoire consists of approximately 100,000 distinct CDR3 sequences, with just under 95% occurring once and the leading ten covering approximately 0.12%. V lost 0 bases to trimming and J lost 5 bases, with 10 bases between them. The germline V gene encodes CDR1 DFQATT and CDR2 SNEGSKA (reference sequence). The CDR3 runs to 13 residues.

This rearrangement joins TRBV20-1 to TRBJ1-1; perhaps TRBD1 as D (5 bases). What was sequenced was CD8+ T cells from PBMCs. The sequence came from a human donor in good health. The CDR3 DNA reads TGCAGTGCTAGAGATGGCAGGGTTACTGAAGCTTTCTTT. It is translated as CSARDGRVTEAFF.